These 3 T cell receptor beta chains share one sample of origin, sequenced in a study of identical twins. A single record per CDR3 protein comes from TCRdb applying MiXCR to the 5' RACE reads. The sample has around 290,000 distinct CDR3 sequences, 9.5% seen once. Separately, the same data were catalogued under a study of yellow fever vaccine responses in identical twins.

Sequencing was performed on CD8+ T cells sorted from blood. The receptors were gathered from a woman aged 18 to 35 in good health.

The chain is built from TRBV28 and TRBJ2-7, with a possible D match to TRBD1 (5 bases). Trimming pared 3 bases from V and 2 bases from J, leaving 14 bases between. This CDR3 has 15 residues. CDR1 and CDR2 from the germline V gene are MDHEN and SYDVKM. CDR3: CASSFPRQGPYEQYF. The CDR3 DNA reads as TGTGCCAGCAGTTTCCCTAGGCAGGGTCCCTACGAGCAGTACTTC.

As regards this clonotype: Since a much larger clone is just one base distant, this may be a read error. The J gene is TRBJ2-7, the V gene TRBV5-4, with D possibly called TRBD1 or TRBD2 (5 bases each). The CDR3 sequence is 12 residues long. The germline CDR1 and CDR2 sequences are SGHNT and YYREEE (reference sequence). CDR3 protein: CASSFGTKEHYF. The DNA for the CDR3 is TGTGCCAGCAGCTTCGGGACGAAAGAGCATTACTTC. Using reference TRBV5-4 and TRBJ2-7 for the parts outside the CDR3, the full variable domain is ETGVTQSPTHLIKTRGQQVTLRCSSQSGHNTVSWYQQALGQGPQFIFQYYREEENGRGNFPPRFSGLQFPNYSSELNVNALELDDSALYLCASSFGTKEHYFGPGTRLTVT.

This clonotype was observed many times. CDR3 protein: CASSSLGSTDTQYF. As DNA, the CDR3 is TGTGCCAGCAGCTCCCTAGGGAGCACAGATACGCAGTATTTT. V gene TRBV7-3 combines with J gene TRBJ2-3; D unclear. Germline V CDR1 and CDR2: SGHTA, FQGTGA. The CDR3 spans 14 residues. Trimming left V 4 bases short and J 0 bases short, with 8 bases between.